These T cell receptor beta chains were read from a single sample in a study of OX40 agonist ivuxolimab in advanced cancers. Measured with immunoSEQ multiplex PCR; TCRdb has only the in-frame clones, and not every one. The profile shows 96,000 or so clones, under 85% of them singletons. This specimen consisted of CD4+ or CD8+ T cells sorted from blood, obtained in a trial of the OX40 agonist ivuxolimab. These receptors were obtained from an adult with an advanced solid tumor such as melanoma, head and neck, liver or kidney cancer. The CDR3 runs from the conserved cysteine through the conserved F or W. Fields, in order: clone size, D gene, V gene, CDR3 length, J gene, CDR3 protein, CDR3 DNA. The D gene is left open where the match is weak. Rows give clone size only sometimes, using once, few, many, or a class for an expanded clone.

.	.	TRBV18	14	TRBJ2-7	CASSATDGLGEQYF	TGTGCCAGCTCAGCTACCGATGGGCTTGGCGAGCAGTACTTC
.	.	TRBV5-1	13	TRBJ1-4	CASSRGSNEKLFF	TGCGCCAGCTCCCGGGGCTCTAATGAAAAACTGTTTTTT
.	TRBD2	TRBV6-1	17	TRBJ2-1	CASSGRLTSGGAREQFF	TGTGCCAGCAGTGGCAGATTAACTAGCGGGGGGGCACGAGAGCAGTTCTTC
once	TRBD1	TRBV10-2	13	TRBJ2-7	CASRAGTGYEQYF	TGCGCCAGCCGAGCCGGGACAGGCTACGAGCAGTACTTC
.	.	TRBV4-1	13	TRBJ1-6	CASSQDETSPLHF	TGCGCCAGCAGCCAAGATGAGACTTCACCCCTCCACTTT
.	.	TRBV9	12	TRBJ2-7	CASSSDENEQYF	TGTGCCAGCAGCTCGGACGAAAACGAGCAGTACTTC
.	.	TRBV5-8	14	TRBJ1-4	CASSLPQGGEKLFF	TGTGCCAGCAGCTTGCCGCAGGGCGGGGAAAAACTGTTTTTT
.	TRBD1	TRBV5-6	13	TRBJ1-1	CASSLGQGEGAFF	TGTGCCAGCAGCTTGGGACAGGGCGAAGGAGCTTTCTTT
few	.	TRBV30	11	TRBJ1-1	CAWRERTEAFF	TGTGCCTGGAGGGAGAGGACTGAAGCTTTCTTT
.	TRBD2	TRBV4-2	15	TRBJ2-7	CASSETSGSSYEQYF	TGTGCCAGCAGCGAGACTAGCGGAAGCTCCTACGAGCAGTACTTC
few	TRBD1	TRBV18	14	TRBJ1-2	CASSAGGAVYGYTF	TGTGCCAGCTCAGCAGGGGGCGCAGTCTATGGCTACACCTTC
.	.	TRBV29-1	12	TRBJ2-7	CSVVSRTYEQYF	TGCAGCGTTGTAAGCAGGACCTACGAGCAGTACTTC
.	TRBD1	TRBV5-1	14	TRBJ1-1	CASSRGQGDTEAFF	TGCGCCAGCAGCCGAGGACAGGGGGACACTGAAGCTTTCTTT
once	.	TRBV2	11	TRBJ2-1	CASLTRREQFF	TGTGCCAGCCTCACCAGGAGGGAGCAGTTCTTC
.	.	TRBV7-2	14	TRBJ2-5	CASSESGTQETQYF	TGTGCCAGCAGCGAATCCGGGACCCAAGAGACCCAGTACTTC
once	.	TRBV6-1	10	TRBJ1-2	CASGIPPYTF	TGTGCCAGCGGGATACCCCCCTACACCTTC
.	TRBD2	TRBV11-2	13	TRBJ2-1	CASSLGEGNEQFF	TGTGCCAGCAGCTTAGGGGAGGGCAATGAGCAGTTCTTC